This entry lists 26 T cell receptor beta chains sequenced from one sample in a study of response to subunit inactivated influenza vaccine. TCRdb fed the RT-PCR reads into MiXCR, producing one record per CDR3 protein. The sample has more than 550,000 distinct CDR3 sequences, about 11% seen once. The same data also contributed to another study, on T cells expressing NK-cell markers. That work adds: Synthesis of TCR beta cDNA relied on 5'RACE template switching carrying UMIs.

The material sequenced was PBMCs from blood, taken on the day of vaccination. Receptor source: a man aged 50 to 59 who received an inactivated influenza vaccine.

In its sample, this clonotype was seen many times. The rearrangement joins TRBV5-1 to TRBJ2-3; D gene unclear. The length of the CDR3 is 16 residues. Deletions cut 2 bases from V and 2 bases from J, with 15 bases between. Germline V CDR1 and CDR2: SGHRS, YFSETQ. CDR3: CASSLRSESYTDTQYF. The DNA of the CDR3 is TGCGCCAGCAGCTTAAGGAGCGAATCTTACACAGATACGCAGTATTTT.

The chain links TRBV5-1 to TRBJ2-1; 10 bases match TRBD1. CDR3 length equals 15 residues. The J segment lost 8 bases and the V segment lost 3 bases, leaving 8 bases of the junction unmatched. Germline lookup yields CDR1 SGHRS and CDR2 YFSETQ. CDR3 sequence (DNA): TGCGCCAGCAGCTACTCGGGACAGGGGATCGATGAGCAGTTCTTC. Residues: CASSYSGQGIDEQFF. The entire variable domain, with the rest obtained from reference TRBV5-1 and TRBJ2-1, is as follows: KAGVTQTPRYLIKTRGQQVTLSCSPISGHRSVSWYQQTPGQGLQFLFEYFSETQRNKGNFPGRFSGRQFSNSRSEMNVSTLELGDSALYLCASSYSGQGIDEQFFGPGTRLTVL.

Ten or more counts support this clonotype. The CDR3 sequence is CASGLTGAQETQYF. The CDR3, as DNA: TGCGCCAGCGGACTGACAGGGGCACAAGAGACCCAGTACTTC. The rearrangement links TRBV5-1 to TRBJ2-5; 8 bases fit TRBD1. Germline V lookup: CDR1 SGHRS, CDR2 YFSETQ. The CDR3 runs to 14 residues. V shed 7 bases and J 2 bases; nucleotides not matched to a gene: 7.

In its sample, this clonotype was seen a few times. The gene calls are TRBV7-2 and TRBJ1-2; no clear D gene. In germline, CDR1 is SGHTA, CDR2 FQGNSA. The CDR3 contains 15 residues. Trimming stripped 1 base from V and 2 bases from J, with 11 bases between. CDR3 amino acids: CASSLDAAWNYGYTF. The DNA for the CDR3 is TGTGCCAGCAGCTTAGACGCCGCCTGGAACTATGGCTACACCTTC.

The table lists this clonotype with a few counts. The CDR3 loop is CASSLGPAGVSGNTIYF. In DNA form, the CDR3 reads TGTGCCAGCAGCTTAGGCCCCGCAGGAGTTTCTGGAAACACCATATATTTT. The J gene is TRBJ1-3, the V gene TRBV7-2; D remains unclear. V gave up 1 base and J gave up 1 base, with 14 bases separating them. The V gene's germline CDR1 is SGHTA and CDR2 FQGNSA. The CDR3 spans 17 residues.

This clonotype has just a few counts. V usage is TRBV12-3 or TRBV12-4 and J usage is TRBJ2-3; the match to TRBD2 covers 7 bases. CDR3 length equals 16 residues. J was trimmed by 2 bases and V by 2 bases; bases with no gene match: 7. CDR3 coding DNA: TGTGCCAGCAGTTTATCAAGCGGGGCCTTCACAGATACGCAGTATTTT. It specifies CASSLSSGAFTDTQYF.

The rearrangement links TRBV28 to TRBJ2-7, with D possibly being TRBD1 (5 bases). The CDR3 length is 13 residues. The germline V gene encodes CDR1 MDHEN and CDR2 SYDVKM. V was trimmed by 5 bases and J by 7 bases, leaving 15 bases between them. CDR3 DNA: TGTGCCAGCAGTACGACAGAACCAACGGAGCAGTACTTC. Its protein product is CASSTTEPTEQYF.

The chain couples TRBV12-3 or TRBV12-4 to TRBJ2-7; D is tentatively TRBD1 or TRBD2 (5 bases each). V was cut by 3 bases and J by 5 bases, with 17 bases left in between. This CDR3 is 15 amino acids long. The CDR3 DNA sequence: TGTGCCAGCAGTTTTGGCAGGGTGGGGGTCCACGAGCAGTACTTC. As protein: CASSFGRVGVHEQYF.

The rearrangement joins TRBV6-2 or TRBV6-3 to TRBJ1-1, with D maybe TRBD1 (5 bases). This CDR3 is 15 amino acids long. The V gene lost 2 bases and the J gene lost 4 bases, with 14 bases spanning the gap. Germline V gene sequence: CDR1 MNHEY, CDR2 SVGEGT. The CDR3 DNA is TGTGCCAGCAGTTACGCCGGGCTTAGGGGCACTGAAGCTTTCTTT. As protein: CASSYAGLRGTEAFF.

There are a few counts of this clonotype. The V call is TRBV12-3 or TRBV12-4, the J call TRBJ1-4, with D uncertain. CDR3 size: 14 residues. Trimming stripped 11 bases from V and 3 bases from J, with 16 bases between. CDR3 in DNA: TGTGCCGCCTCCGGACCAGCGGCTAATGAAAAACTGTTTTTT. Translated, it gives CAASGPAANEKLFF.

The sample holds a few counts of this clonotype. J is TRBJ2-1 and V is TRBV7-2; possible D gene TRBD1, 5 bases. Trimming left V 2 bases short and J 9 bases short, with 20 bases between. The CDR3 covers 16 residues. From germline, CDR1 is SGHTA and CDR2 FQGNSA. The CDR3 sequence is CASSLTGPARFAEQFF. The CDR3 nucleotides are TGTGCCAGCAGCTTAACAGGACCCGCCAGATTTGCTGAGCAGTTCTTC.

The genes are TRBV4-3 and TRBJ2-3; D is possibly TRBD2 (6 bases). Germline-derived CDR1 and CDR2 are LGHNA and YSLEER. The CDR3 spans 17 residues. With 0 bases removed from V and 4 bases from J, the gap between germline ends came to 17 bases. The CDR3 DNA sequence: TGCGCCAGCAGCCAAGATCTTCCTGGCGGGGTCTCAGATACGCAGTATTTT. Amino acid sequence: CASSQDLPGGVSDTQYF.

This clonotype was recorded a few times. This chain connects TRBV18 to TRBJ2-1, with a possible D match to TRBD1 (6 bases). Looked up from germline, CDR1 is KGHSH and CDR2 is LQKENI. This CDR3 region has 14 residues. With 1 base removed from V and 7 bases from J, the gap between germline ends came to 11 bases. The CDR3 DNA sequence: TGTGCCAGCTCACCACGGTACAGGGAAAATGAGCAGTTCTTC. Translated, it gives CASSPRYRENEQFF.

A few counts support this clonotype. The V and J genes are TRBV10-1 and TRBJ2-3; a possible D gene is TRBD2 (6 bases). The germline V and J ends were trimmed by 3 bases and 5 bases, with 21 bases remaining between them. The CDR3 totals 17 residues. CDR1 and CDR2 (germline): WNHNN, SYGVQD (reference sequence). CDR3 in DNA: TGCGCCAGCAGTGACCCCGGGACTCCTCGGACCTTAGATACGCAGTATTTT. It encodes CASSDPGTPRTLDTQYF.

There are a few counts of this clonotype. The chain links TRBV6-2 or TRBV6-3 to TRBJ2-3; 7 bases map to TRBD2. Germline lookup yields CDR1 MNHEY and CDR2 SVGEGT. V was clipped by 8 bases and J by 7 bases; unmatched bases: 15. This CDR3 has 15 amino acids. The CDR3 protein is CASGSSGGLSNTQYF. The CDR3 region has the DNA TGTGCCAGCGGATCATCGGGGGGACTCTCCAATACGCAGTATTTT.

The genes are TRBV10-3 and TRBJ2-7; a possible D gene is TRBD2 (5 bases). The V end was cut by 5 bases, the J end by 3 bases, with 14 bases between. Germline V gene sequence: CDR1 ENHRY, CDR2 SYGVKD. The CDR3 extends over 14 amino acids. CDR3 amino acids: CAISLKVRGYEQYF. The CDR3 nucleotides read TGTGCCATCAGTTTAAAGGTCCGGGGCTACGAGCAGTACTTC.

This chain links TRBV12-3 or TRBV12-4 with TRBJ2-1; 8 positions agree with TRBD2. With V trimmed by 6 bases and J by 6 bases, 4 bases remained unmatched. This CDR3 has 13 amino acids. The CDR3 DNA reads TGTGCCAGCAGCGGGACTAGGGTCAATGAGCAGTTCTTC. Its protein is CASSGTRVNEQFF.

This clonotype was seen at least ten times. The chain is built from TRBV28 and TRBJ2-4; 8 nucleotides align to TRBD1. Germline V gene data show CDR1 as MDHEN and CDR2 as SYDVKM. The CDR3 totals 15 residues. J lost 0 bases, V lost 9 bases, and 7 bases had no gene match. The CDR3, as DNA: TGTGCCAGTACAGGGGGATTGATAGCCAAAAACATTCAGTACTTC. This sequence encodes CASTGGLIAKNIQYF.

The rearrangement joins TRBV20-1 to TRBJ2-1; 11 bases match TRBD2. The CDR3 is made up of 14 amino acids. Germline CDR1 and CDR2: DFQATT and SNEGSKA (reference sequence). Trimming removed 4 bases from V and 3 bases from J; junction bases left unmatched: 2. CDR3 protein: CSAISGGVYNEQFF. In DNA form, the CDR3 reads TGCAGTGCTATTAGCGGGGGGGTCTACAATGAGCAGTTCTTC.

The chain links TRBV7-7 to TRBJ2-1; maybe TRBD2 (5 bases). The CDR3 contains 16 residues. Between the trimmed V and J ends, which lost 1 base and 4 bases, there was a span of 14 bases. Germline values: CDR1 SSHAT, CDR2 FNYEAQ (reference sequence). CDR3 DNA sequence: TGTGCCAGCAGCTTAGACCCCAGAGGCGGGTACAATGAGCAGTTCTTC. This translates into CASSLDPRGGYNEQFF.

This clonotype was counted between two and nine times. The chain has TRBV10-2 and TRBJ2-7; D might be TRBD2 (6 bases). Trimming pared 4 bases from V and 4 bases from J, leaving 11 bases between. This CDR3 is built from 13 residues. Per germline, CDR1 WSHSY and CDR2 SAAADI. In nucleotides, the CDR3 is TGCGCCAGCAGTGGTGGGGGGAATTACGAGCAGTACTTC. Translating gives CASSGGGNYEQYF.

The gene calls are TRBV5-5 and TRBJ2-5, with D unresolved. The CDR3 loop spans 14 amino acids. Trimming took off 6 bases at V and 2 bases at J, with 14 bases between the two ends. Germline V gene sequence: CDR1 SGHKS, CDR2 YYEKEE (reference sequence). The chain's CDR3 is CASTLSVPQETQYF. In DNA form, the CDR3 reads TGTGCCAGCACCTTAAGCGTGCCTCAAGAGACCCAGTACTTC.

This clonotype was observed a handful of times. V usage is TRBV20-1 and J usage is TRBJ2-6; 9 bases agree with TRBD1. Germline lookup yields CDR1 DFQATT and CDR2 SNEGSKA (reference sequence). The CDR3 contains 15 residues. The ends lost 4 bases at V and 2 bases at J; junction bases unmatched: 3. CDR3 sequence (DNA): TGCAGTGCTATACGGACAGGGGCTGGGGCCAACGTCCTGACTTTC. It specifies CSAIRTGAGANVLTF.

This clonotype was found a few times. The chain recombines TRBV7-9 with TRBJ2-3; 8 nucleotides match TRBD1. Germline assignment: CDR1 SEHNR and CDR2 FQNEAQ (reference sequence). J gave up 2 bases and V 4 bases, and 8 bases lay outside the gene matches. The CDR3 totals 16 residues. CDR3 sequence (DNA): TGTGCCAGCAGCTCCGGCAGGGGGCTACACACAGATACGCAGTATTTT. Amino acid sequence: CASSSGRGLHTDTQYF.

The rearrangement links TRBV7-9 to TRBJ1-4, with a possible D match to TRBD1 (5 bases). Germline V lookup: CDR1 SEHNR, CDR2 FQNEAQ (reference sequence). V was trimmed by 11 bases and J by 0 bases, leaving 10 bases between them. The CDR3 covers 13 residues. CDR3 amino acids: CAVTGATNEKLFF. In DNA, the CDR3 is TGTGCCGTTACAGGAGCAACTAATGAAAAACTGTTTTTT.

This chain connects TRBV20-1 to TRBJ1-1; TRBD1 agrees at 9 bases. Germline V gene sequence: CDR1 DFQATT, CDR2 SNEGSKA (reference sequence). V lost 5 bases and J lost 4; bases outside the gene matches: 11. This CDR3 is built from 15 residues. The CDR3 DNA is TGCAGTGCTCTGAGTACAGGGGGCGCCGGCACTGAAGCTTTCTTT. The encoded protein is CSALSTGGAGTEAFF.